Described below is a single TCR beta chain sequence and its context. Its target is not known. CDR1 and CDR2 (germline): SGHDT, YYEEEE. This CDR3 contains 15 residues. Trimming left V 2 bases short and J 0 bases short, with 12 bases between. The data are from a study of cytomegalovirus exposure and HLA in healthy donors. Whole-study findings and limits: In a later analysis, about 17,000 TCR beta sequences were associated with HLA alleles at 0.05 false discovery rate. Analysis was performed later, and it showed HLA-associated TCR beta chains to be more clonally expanded than equally common others. An assumption of roughly uniform sequencing depth across donors underlay the presence/absence analyses.

It was with 60 Vbeta and 13 Jbeta primers that the PCR ran. The method was immunoSEQ multiplex PCR; TCRdb's version includes in-frame clones alone and lacks a portion of them. The listing records some 120,000 clones. The TCR was taken from a man aged 25 to 45 in good health and CMV-seronegative. The specimen sequenced was PBMCs. The chain links TRBV5-6 to TRBJ2-7; maybe TRBD1 (6 bases). The CDR3 region is CASSFLDRDSYEQYF. The CDR3 nucleotides are TGTGCCAGCAGCTTCTTGGACAGAGACTCCTACGAGCAGTACTTC.